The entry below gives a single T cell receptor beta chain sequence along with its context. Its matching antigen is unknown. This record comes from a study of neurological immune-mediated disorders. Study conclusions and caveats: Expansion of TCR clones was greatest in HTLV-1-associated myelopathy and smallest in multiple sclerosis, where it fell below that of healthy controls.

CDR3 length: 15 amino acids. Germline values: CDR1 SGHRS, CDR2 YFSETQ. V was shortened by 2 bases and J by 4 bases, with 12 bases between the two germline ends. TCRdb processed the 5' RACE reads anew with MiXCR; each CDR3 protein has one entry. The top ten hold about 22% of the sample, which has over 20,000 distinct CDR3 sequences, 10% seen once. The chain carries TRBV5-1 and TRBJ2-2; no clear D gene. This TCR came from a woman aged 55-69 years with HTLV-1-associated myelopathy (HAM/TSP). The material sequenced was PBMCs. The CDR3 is CASSLTPQGTGELFF. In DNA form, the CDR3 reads TGCGCCAGCAGCTTAACCCCGCAAGGCACCGGGGAGCTGTTTTTT.